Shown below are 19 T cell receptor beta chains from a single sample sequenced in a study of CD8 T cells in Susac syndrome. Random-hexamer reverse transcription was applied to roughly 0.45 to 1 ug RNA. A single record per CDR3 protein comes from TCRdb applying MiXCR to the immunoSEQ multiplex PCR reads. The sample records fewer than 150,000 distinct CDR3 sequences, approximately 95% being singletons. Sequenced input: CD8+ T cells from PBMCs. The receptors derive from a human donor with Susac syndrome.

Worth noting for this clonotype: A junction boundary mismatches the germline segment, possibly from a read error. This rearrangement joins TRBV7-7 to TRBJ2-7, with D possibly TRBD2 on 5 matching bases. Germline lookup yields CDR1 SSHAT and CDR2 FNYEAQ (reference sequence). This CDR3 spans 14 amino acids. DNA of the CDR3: TGTGCTAGCAGCTCAGCGGTGGCAGCCTACGAGCAGTACTTC. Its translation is CASSSAVAAYEQYF.

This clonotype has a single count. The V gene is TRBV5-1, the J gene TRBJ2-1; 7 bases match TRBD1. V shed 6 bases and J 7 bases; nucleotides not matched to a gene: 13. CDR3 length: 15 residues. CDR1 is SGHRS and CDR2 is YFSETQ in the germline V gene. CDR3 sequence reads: CASTNGRGGLNEQFF. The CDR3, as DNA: TGCGCCAGCACCAATGGGCGAGGGGGCCTGAATGAGCAGTTCTTC. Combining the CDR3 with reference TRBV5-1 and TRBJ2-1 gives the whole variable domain KAGVTQTPRYLIKTRGQQVTLSCSPISGHRSVSWYQQTPGQGLQFLFEYFSETQRNKGNFPGRFSGRQFSNSRSEMNVSTLELGDSALYLCASTNGRGGLNEQFFGPGTRLTVL.

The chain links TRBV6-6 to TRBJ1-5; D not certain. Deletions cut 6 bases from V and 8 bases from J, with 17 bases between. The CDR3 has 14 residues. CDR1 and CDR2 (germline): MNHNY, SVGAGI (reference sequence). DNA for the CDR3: TGTGCCAGCAGCTCCTCCCTCGGCGGGGAGCCCCAGCATTTT. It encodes CASSSSLGGEPQHF.

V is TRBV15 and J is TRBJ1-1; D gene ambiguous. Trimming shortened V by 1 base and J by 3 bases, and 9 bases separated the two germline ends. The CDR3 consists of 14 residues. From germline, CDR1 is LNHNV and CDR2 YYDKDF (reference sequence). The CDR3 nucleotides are TGTGCCACCAGCAGAGGGGAGGGATACACTGAAGCTTTCTTT. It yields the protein CATSRGEGYTEAFF.

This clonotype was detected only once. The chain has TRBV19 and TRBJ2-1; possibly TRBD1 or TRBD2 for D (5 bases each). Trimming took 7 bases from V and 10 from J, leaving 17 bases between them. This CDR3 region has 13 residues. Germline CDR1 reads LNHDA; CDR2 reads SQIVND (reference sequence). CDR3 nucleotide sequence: TGTGCCAGTATCTCGGGACGCGCAGAGGAGCAGTTCTTC. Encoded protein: CASISGRAEEQFF.

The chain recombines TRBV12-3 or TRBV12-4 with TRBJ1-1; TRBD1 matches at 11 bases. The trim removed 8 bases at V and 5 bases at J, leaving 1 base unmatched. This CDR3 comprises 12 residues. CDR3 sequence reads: CASGQGATEAFF. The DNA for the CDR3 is TGTGCCAGCGGACAGGGGGCGACTGAAGCTTTCTTT.

The DNA of the CDR3 is TGTGCCACCAGCAGCCTCTCCACCGGGGAGCTGTTTTTT. Protein product: CATSSLSTGELFF. The chain employs TRBV15 and TRBJ2-2, with D uncertain. Germline loops: CDR1 LNHNV, CDR2 YYDKDF (reference sequence). The CDR3 spans 13 residues. Trimming stripped 3 bases from V and 4 bases from J, with 6 bases between.

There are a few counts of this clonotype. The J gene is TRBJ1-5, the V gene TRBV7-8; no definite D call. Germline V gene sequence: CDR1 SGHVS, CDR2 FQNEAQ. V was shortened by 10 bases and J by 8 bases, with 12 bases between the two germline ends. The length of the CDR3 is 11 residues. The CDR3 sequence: CAIRKVEPQHF. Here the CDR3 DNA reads TGTGCCATCCGGAAGGTTGAGCCCCAGCATTTT.

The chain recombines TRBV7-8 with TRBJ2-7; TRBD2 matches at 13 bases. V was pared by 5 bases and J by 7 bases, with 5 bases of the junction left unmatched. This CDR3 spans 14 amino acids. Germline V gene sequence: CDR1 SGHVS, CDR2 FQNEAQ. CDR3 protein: CASSGLAGDLEQYF. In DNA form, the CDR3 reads TGTGCCAGCAGCGGACTAGCGGGAGATCTTGAGCAGTACTTC.

CDR3 in amino acids: CASSQPVNQGATEAFF. DNA for the CDR3: TGCGCCAGCAGCCAACCCGTAAATCAGGGGGCCACTGAAGCTTTCTTT. The V gene is TRBV4-1, the J gene TRBJ1-1; 8 bases match TRBD1. With 2 bases clipped from V and 4 bases from J, the junction kept 9 bases outside the gene matches. Germline CDR1 is MGHRA and CDR2 is YSYEKL. The CDR3 has 16 amino acids.

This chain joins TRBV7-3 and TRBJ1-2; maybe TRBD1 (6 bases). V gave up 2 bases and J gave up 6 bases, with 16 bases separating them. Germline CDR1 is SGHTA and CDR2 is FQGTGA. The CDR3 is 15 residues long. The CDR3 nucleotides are TGTGCCAGCAGCTTATGGGGGGGGGCCAATAATGGCTACACCTTC. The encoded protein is CASSLWGGANNGYTF. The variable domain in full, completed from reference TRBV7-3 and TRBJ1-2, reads GAGVSQTPSNKVTEKGKYVELRCDPISGHTALYWYRQSLGQGPEFLIYFQGTGAADDSGLPNDRFFAVRPEGSVSTLKIQRTERGDSAVYLCASSLWGGANNGYTFGSGTRLTVV.

The CDR3 region is CASSLWGEGYTF. The CDR3 DNA reads TGTGCCAGCAGCTTATGGGGGGAAGGCTACACCTTC. J is TRBJ1-2 and V is TRBV7-9; D perhaps matches TRBD1 (5 bases). V shed 2 bases and J shed 8 bases, with 9 bases lying between them. This CDR3 is 12 amino acids long. CDR1 is SEHNR and CDR2 is FQNEAQ in the germline V gene (reference sequence).

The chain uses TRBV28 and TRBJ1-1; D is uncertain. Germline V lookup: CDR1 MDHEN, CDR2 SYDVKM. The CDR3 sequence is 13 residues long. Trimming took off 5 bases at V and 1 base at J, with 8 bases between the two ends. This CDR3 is CASSPDGNTEAFF. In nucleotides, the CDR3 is TGTGCCAGCAGTCCCGACGGGAACACTGAAGCTTTCTTT.

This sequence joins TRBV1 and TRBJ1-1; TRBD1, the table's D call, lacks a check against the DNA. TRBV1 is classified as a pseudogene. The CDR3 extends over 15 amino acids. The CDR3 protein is CTSSQDAGCGTEAFF. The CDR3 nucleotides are TGCACCAGCAGCCAAGACGCAGGGTGCGGCACTGAAGCTTTCTTT.

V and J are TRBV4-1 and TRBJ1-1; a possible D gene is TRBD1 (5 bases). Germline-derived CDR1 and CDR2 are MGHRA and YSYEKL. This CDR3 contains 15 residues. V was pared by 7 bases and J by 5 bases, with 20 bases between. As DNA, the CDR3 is TGCGCCAGCACACCTGGCGGGGTGGGGGGAACTGAAGCTTTCTTT. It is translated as CASTPGGVGGTEAFF.

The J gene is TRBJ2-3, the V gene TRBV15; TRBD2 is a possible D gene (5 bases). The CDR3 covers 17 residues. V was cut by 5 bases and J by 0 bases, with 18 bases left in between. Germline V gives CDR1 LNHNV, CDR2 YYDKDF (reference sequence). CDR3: CATSSSPFVSSTDTQYF. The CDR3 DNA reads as TGTGCCACCAGCTCTAGCCCTTTTGTTAGCAGCACAGATACGCAGTATTTT.

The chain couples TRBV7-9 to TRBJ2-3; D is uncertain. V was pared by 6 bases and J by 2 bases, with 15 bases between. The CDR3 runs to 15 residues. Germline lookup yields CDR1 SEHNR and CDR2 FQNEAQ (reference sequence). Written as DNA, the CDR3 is TGTGCCAGCAGACCTACCCCGGGCAACACAGATACGCAGTATTTT. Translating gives CASRPTPGNTDTQYF.

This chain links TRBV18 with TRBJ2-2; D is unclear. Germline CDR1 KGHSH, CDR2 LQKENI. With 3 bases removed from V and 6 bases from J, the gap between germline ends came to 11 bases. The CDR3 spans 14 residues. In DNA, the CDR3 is TGTGCCAGCTCACCTGGTTATAAGCCCGGGGAGCTGTTTTTT. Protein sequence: CASSPGYKPGELFF.

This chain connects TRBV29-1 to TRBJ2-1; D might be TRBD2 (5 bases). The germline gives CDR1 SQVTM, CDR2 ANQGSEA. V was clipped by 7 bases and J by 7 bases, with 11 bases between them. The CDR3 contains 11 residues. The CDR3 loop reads CSAEEGNEQFF. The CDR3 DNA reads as TGCAGCGCGGAGGAAGGGAATGAGCAGTTCTTC.